One and the same sample provided the 23 T cell receptor beta chains below, sequenced in a study of human T cells and chemical hapten exposure. Time point here: patch test 1, 2 weeks after DPC sensitization. The treatment here: therapeutic diphenylcyclopropenone sensitization with weekly scalp DPC. TCRdb reprocessed the RACE reads with MiXCR, giving one entry per CDR3 protein. The table has some 120,000 distinct CDR3 sequences, 9% to 13% seen once. This specimen consisted of whole blood, obtained in connection with sensitization to the hapten diphenylcyclopropenone (DPC). These receptors were obtained from a woman aged 45 to 65 with alopecia areata. Some clones in this sample may be carry-over from other donors' samples.

CDR3 sequence reads: CSAGGTYHEQYF. Here the CDR3 DNA reads TGCAGCGCTGGGGGGACTTACCACGAGCAGTACTTC. The chain carries TRBV29-1 and TRBJ2-7; the D gene is possibly TRBD2 (6 bases). The CDR3 has 12 amino acids. V was trimmed by 7 bases and J by 5 bases, leaving 15 bases between them. Germline assignment: CDR1 SQVTM and CDR2 ANQGSEA.

V is TRBV5-1 and J is TRBJ2-3, with 7 bases aligning to TRBD1. The CDR3 has 15 amino acids. V lost 0 bases to trimming and J lost 0 bases; unmatched junction nucleotides: 1. In germline, CDR1 is SGHRS, CDR2 YFSETQ. The CDR3 region is CASSLVGQSTDTQYF. CDR3 nucleotides: TGCGCCAGCAGCTTGGTGGGACAGAGCACAGATACGCAGTATTTT.

This clonotype was recorded at least ten times. J is TRBJ1-1 and V is TRBV14; D is undetermined. Trimming pared 0 bases from V and 8 bases from J, leaving 13 bases between. The CDR3 runs 14 residues. Germline lookup yields CDR1 SGHDN and CDR2 FVKESK. CDR3 in amino acids: CASSQEGWAREAFF. In nucleotides, the CDR3 is TGTGCCAGCAGCCAAGAGGGCTGGGCGAGAGAAGCTTTCTTT.

This chain connects TRBV7-2 to TRBJ2-5; TRBD1 agrees at 9 bases. V lost 4 bases to trimming and J lost 5 bases; unmatched junction nucleotides: 5. Germline CDR1 is SGHTA and CDR2 is FQGNSA. The CDR3 consists of 14 residues. The CDR3, as DNA: TGTGCCAGCAGCTCCCGGACAGGGGTTGAGACCCAGTACTTC. Encoded protein: CASSSRTGVETQYF.

This clonotype was seen only a few times. The rearrangement uses TRBV4-2 and TRBJ1-1; no firm D call. The V end was cut by 0 bases, the J end by 4 bases, with 9 bases between. Germline CDR1 LGHNA, CDR2 YNFKEQ. The CDR3 spans 14 residues. The DNA for the CDR3 is TGTGCCAGCAGCCAAGATCAGCTCGGCACTGAAGCTTTCTTT. Encoded protein: CASSQDQLGTEAFF.

This clonotype has a count of ten or more. The CDR3 reads CASSLHAGLTSPGAEGNPFF. The CDR3 DNA follows: TGTGCCAGCAGCCTCCATGCAGGTTTAACATCACCAGGCGCGGAAGGTAACCCGTTCTTC. The J gene is TRBJ2-1, the V gene TRBV7-9; D remains unclear. V lost 5 bases and J lost 15, with 41 bases in between. The germline V gene has CDR1 SEHNR and CDR2 FQNEAQ (reference sequence). CDR3 size: 20 residues.

This clonotype was counted between two and nine times. The chain carries TRBV6-5 and TRBJ1-5; 9 bases line up with TRBD1. Germline assignment: CDR1 MNHEY and CDR2 SVGAGI. Trimming took 6 bases from V and 6 from J; bases not matched to a gene: 6. CDR3 length: 14 residues. The DNA of the CDR3 is TGTGCCAGCAGGGACACAGGGGGCAGTCAGCCCCAGCATTTT. It specifies CASRDTGGSQPQHF.

This clonotype was seen repeatedly, ten times or more. The chain carries TRBV28 and TRBJ1-3; 7 positions agree with TRBD1. CDR1 is MDHEN and CDR2 is SYDVKM in the germline V gene. Germline trimming cut 7 bases from V and 0 bases from J; bases unmatched to any gene: 9. This CDR3 has 16 residues. CDR3 in DNA: TGTGCCAGCATTCGGGACAGAAGGTTCTCTGGAAACACCATATATTTT. Its translation: CASIRDRRFSGNTIYF.

This clonotype turned up a few times. The chain recombines TRBV28 with TRBJ2-7; D gene ambiguous. Germline V gene lookup returns CDR1 MDHEN and CDR2 SYDVKM. The CDR3 covers 14 residues. With 5 bases removed from V and 7 bases from J, the gap between germline ends came to 18 bases. This chain's CDR3 is CASSPQSLRSEQYF. The CDR3 bases are TGTGCCAGCAGTCCCCAGTCCCTACGCTCGGAGCAGTACTTC. Together with reference TRBV28 and TRBJ2-7, the CDR3 gives the full variable domain: DVKVTQSSRYLVKRTGEKVFLECVQDMDHENMFWYRQDPGLGLRLIYFSYDVKMKEKGDIPEGYSVSREKKERFSLILESASTNQTSMYLCASSPQSLRSEQYFGPGTRLTVT.

This clonotype was recorded a few times. The J gene is TRBJ1-1, the V gene TRBV6-2 or TRBV6-3; tentatively, D is TRBD1 (6 bases). CDR1 is MNHEY and CDR2 is SVGEGT in the germline V gene. The V and J ends lost 2 bases and 5 bases respectively, with 15 bases between them. This CDR3 spans 15 amino acids. CDR3: CASSYLPGARTEAFF. The CDR3 DNA sequence: TGTGCCAGCAGTTACCTACCGGGGGCGCGGACTGAAGCTTTCTTT.

This clonotype has only a few counts. The J gene is TRBJ1-1, the V gene TRBV29-1; D gene unclear. V was trimmed by 7 bases and J by 1 base, leaving 13 bases between them. The CDR3 loop spans 13 amino acids. Germline CDR1 and CDR2: SQVTM and ANQGSEA. In nucleotides, the CDR3 is TGCAGCGCCTCAGGCCTTTCGAACACTGAAGCTTTCTTT. It specifies CSASGLSNTEAFF.

In its sample, this clonotype was seen a few times. This chain's CDR3 is CASSTPLRQGWSPLHF. In DNA, the CDR3 is TGTGCCAGCAGTACTCCCCTCCGACAGGGTTGGTCACCCCTCCACTTT. The gene calls are TRBV27 and TRBJ1-6; 7 bases match TRBD1. The junction had 14 bases not matched to a gene; V was cut back by 5 bases and J by 10 bases. The CDR3 totals 16 residues. CDR1 MNHEY and CDR2 SMNVEV come from the germline V gene (reference sequence).

V gene TRBV28 combines with J gene TRBJ2-2; perhaps TRBD2 as D (6 bases). The CDR3 extends over 15 amino acids. CDR1 is MDHEN, CDR2 SYDVKM, per germline. The V end was cut by 6 bases, the J end by 5 bases, with 16 bases between. In DNA form, the CDR3 reads TGTGCCAGCAGCCACGCGACTAGTTTTACCGGGGAGCTGTTTTTT. The encoded protein is CASSHATSFTGELFF.

This clonotype was observed a few times. This chain links TRBV6-1 with TRBJ2-6, with D possibly TRBD1 on 6 matching bases. The germline gives CDR1 MNHNS, CDR2 SASEGT. The CDR3 sequence is 15 residues long. Trimming removed 4 bases from V and 3 bases from J, with 10 bases in between. CDR3 sequence reads: CASSGGRGGANVLTF. CDR3 nucleotide sequence: TGTGCCAGCAGTGGAGGCAGGGGTGGGGCCAACGTCCTGACTTTC.

The table lists this clonotype with a few counts. The V gene is TRBV2, the J gene TRBJ1-6, with 10 bases lining up with TRBD1. Germline-derived CDR1 and CDR2 are SNHLY and FYNNEI. With V trimmed by 7 bases and J by 7 bases, 1 base remained unmatched. CDR3 length equals 13 residues. Here the CDR3 DNA reads TGTGCCAGCAAGACAGGGGGCAATTCACCCCTCCACTTT. Amino acids: CASKTGGNSPLHF. Combining the CDR3 with reference TRBV2 and TRBJ1-6 gives the whole variable domain EPEVTQTPSHQVTQMGQEVILRCVPISNHLYFYWYRQILGQKVEFLVSFYNNEISEKSEIFDDQFSVERPDGSNFTLKIRSTKLEDSAMYFCASKTGGNSPLHFGNGTRLTVT.

This clonotype was seen only a few times. This rearrangement joins TRBV5-1 to TRBJ2-1; 7 bases agree with TRBD2. V was pared by 5 bases and J by 4 bases, with 6 bases of the junction left unmatched. Germline V gene lookup returns CDR1 SGHRS and CDR2 YFSETQ. This CDR3 has 14 residues. The CDR3, as DNA: TGCGCCAGCAGGGCGGGGGAAACTTACAATGAGCAGTTCTTC. Amino acids: CASRAGETYNEQFF.

This clonotype was recorded many times. The gene calls are TRBV7-9 and TRBJ1-1, with D tentatively TRBD1 (5 bases). Germline CDR1 is SEHNR and CDR2 is FQNEAQ (reference sequence). There are 13 residues in the CDR3. V was pared by 6 bases and J by 8 bases, with 16 bases between. The chain's CDR3 is CASRGARGLEAFF. For the CDR3, the DNA is TGTGCCAGCAGAGGAGCGAGGGGCCTGGAAGCTTTCTTT.

This clonotype was seen a handful of times. V is TRBV6-5 and J is TRBJ2-7, with 8 bases fitting TRBD1. With 6 bases clipped from V and 2 bases from J, the junction kept 18 bases outside the gene matches. Germline V gene data show CDR1 as MNHEY and CDR2 as SVGAGI. CDR3 length: 18 residues. CDR3 in amino acids: CASSHDYTGGLPPYEQYF. In nucleotides, the CDR3 is TGTGCCAGCAGCCACGACTACACAGGGGGTCTACCCCCCTACGAGCAGTACTTC.

This clonotype showed up just a few times. CDR3 region: CASSQPGAYEQYF. In nucleotides, the CDR3 is TGCGCCAGCAGCCAACCCGGAGCGTACGAGCAGTACTTC. The chain couples TRBV4-1 to TRBJ2-7; D gene uncertain. Germline lookup yields CDR1 MGHRA and CDR2 YSYEKL. The CDR3 is 13 amino acids. V was clipped by 2 bases and J by 4 bases, with 9 bases between them.

This clonotype was observed at least ten times. This sequence joins TRBV9 and TRBJ2-7; unclear D gene. The CDR3 extends over 11 amino acids. Germline CDR1 is SGDLS and CDR2 is YYNGEE. Trimming took 5 bases from V and 2 from J, leaving 5 bases between them. The CDR3 is CASSPAYEQYF. DNA of the CDR3: TGTGCCAGCAGTCCTGCCTACGAGCAGTACTTC.

Concerning this clonotype: The germline gene is not matched at one end of the junction; a read error may be the cause. The CDR3 nucleotides are TGTGCCAGCAGCACACAGGGGGCTGCGGGACCTACTAACTTC. Protein: CASSTQGAAGPTNF. V and J are TRBV9 and TRBJ1-2; TRBD1 agrees at 9 bases. The germline CDR1 and CDR2 sequences are SGDLS and YYNGEE. The CDR3 extends over 14 amino acids.

This clonotype came up a few times. CDR3 sequence (DNA): TGTGCCAGCAGCGTAGCTGGTACGTCGATACCCCCCTACGAGCAGTACTTC. Translation gives CASSVAGTSIPPYEQYF. V usage is TRBV9 and J usage is TRBJ2-7; D is uncertain. Germline loops: CDR1 SGDLS, CDR2 YYNGEE. The V gene lost 0 bases and the J gene lost 2 bases, with 18 bases spanning the gap. This CDR3 is 17 amino acids long.

This chain links TRBV20-1 with TRBJ2-7, with 8 bases that match TRBD1. V was pared by 1 base and J by 7 bases, with 9 bases of the junction left unmatched. The germline V gene encodes CDR1 DFQATT and CDR2 SNEGSKA (reference sequence). This CDR3 is 14 amino acids long. CDR3 sequence: CSARVRGLVREQYF. In DNA, the CDR3 is TGCAGTGCTAGAGTCAGGGGGCTTGTGAGGGAGCAGTACTTC.